This T cell receptor (beta chain) was found in a study of immune evolution from preneoplasia to lung adenocarcinoma. The CDR3 loop spans 14 amino acids. Germline V gives CDR1 KGHSH, CDR2 LQKENI. V gave up 2 bases and J gave up 7 bases, with 14 bases separating them. Only in-frame clones appear in the TCRdb table, and some are missing; sequencing was by immunoSEQ multiplex PCR. The sample carries several thousand clones, roughly three quarters recorded once. Two lung cancer pathologists independently confirmed each histologic diagnosis. Premalignant or tumor cells were enriched by macro-dissection after pathologic assessment. Study results and limitations: Top clone frequencies peaked in normal lung, apparently declining through invasive adenocarcinoma.

Regarding this clone: The antigen is unknown.

This clonotype originated in a person aged 45-60 years with lung adenocarcinoma. The chain has TRBV18 and TRBJ2-5; D is unclear. The source material was FFPE invasive lung adenocarcinoma tissue. In nucleotides, the CDR3 is TGTGCCAGCTCACCAGAGGTGGGAAGCGTGACCCAGTACTTC. It yields the protein CASSPEVGSVTQYF.